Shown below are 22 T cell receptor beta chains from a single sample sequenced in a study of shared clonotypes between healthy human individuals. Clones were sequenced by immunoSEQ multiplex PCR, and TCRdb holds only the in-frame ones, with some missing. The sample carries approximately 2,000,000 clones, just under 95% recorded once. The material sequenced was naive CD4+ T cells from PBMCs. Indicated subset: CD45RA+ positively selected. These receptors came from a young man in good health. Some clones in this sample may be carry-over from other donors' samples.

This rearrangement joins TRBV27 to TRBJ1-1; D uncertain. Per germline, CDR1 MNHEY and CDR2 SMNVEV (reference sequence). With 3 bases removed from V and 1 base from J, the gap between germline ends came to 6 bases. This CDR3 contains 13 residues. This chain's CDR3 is CASSFSSNTEAFF. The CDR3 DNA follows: TGTGCCAGCAGTTTCAGCTCGAACACTGAAGCTTTCTTT.

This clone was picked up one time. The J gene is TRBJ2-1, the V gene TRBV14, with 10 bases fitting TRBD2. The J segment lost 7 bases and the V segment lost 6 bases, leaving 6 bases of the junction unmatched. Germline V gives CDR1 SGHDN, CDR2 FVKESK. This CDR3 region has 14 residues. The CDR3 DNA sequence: TGTGCCAGCAGTCCACTAGCGGGAAGGAATGAGCAGTTCTTC. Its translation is CASSPLAGRNEQFF. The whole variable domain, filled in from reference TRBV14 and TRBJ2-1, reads EAGVTQFPSHSVIEKGQTVTLRCDPISGHDNLYWYRRVMGKEIKFLLHFVKESKQDESGMPNNRFLAERTGGTYSTLKVQPAELEDSGVYFCASSPLAGRNEQFFGPGTRLTVL.

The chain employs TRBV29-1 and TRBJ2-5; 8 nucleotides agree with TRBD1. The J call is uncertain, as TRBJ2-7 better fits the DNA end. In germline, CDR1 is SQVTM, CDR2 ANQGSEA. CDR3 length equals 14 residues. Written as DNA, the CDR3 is TGCAGCGTTGTAGACAGGGGCCACTCCTACGAGCAGTACTTC. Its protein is CSVVDRGHSYEQYF.

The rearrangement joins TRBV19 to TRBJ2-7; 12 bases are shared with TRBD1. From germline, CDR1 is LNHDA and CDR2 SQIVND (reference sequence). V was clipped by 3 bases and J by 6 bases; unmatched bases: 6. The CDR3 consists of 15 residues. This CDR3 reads CASSIRDRGPFEQYF. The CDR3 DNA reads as TGTGCCAGTAGTATCCGGGACAGGGGGCCTTTCGAGCAGTACTTC.

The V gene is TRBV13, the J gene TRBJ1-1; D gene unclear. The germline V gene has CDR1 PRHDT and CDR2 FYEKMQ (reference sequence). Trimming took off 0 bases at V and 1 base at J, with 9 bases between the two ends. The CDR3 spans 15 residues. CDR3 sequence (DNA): TGTGCCAGCAGCTTAGGCCTAGTTGGGAACACTGAAGCTTTCTTT. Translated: CASSLGLVGNTEAFF.

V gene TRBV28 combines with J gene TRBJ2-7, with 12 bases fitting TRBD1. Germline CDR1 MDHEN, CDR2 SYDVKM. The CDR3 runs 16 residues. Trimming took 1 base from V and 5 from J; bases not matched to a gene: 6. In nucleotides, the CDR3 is TGTGCCAGCAGTTTATCCGGGACAGGGGGCGTCCACGAGCAGTACTTC. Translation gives CASSLSGTGGVHEQYF.

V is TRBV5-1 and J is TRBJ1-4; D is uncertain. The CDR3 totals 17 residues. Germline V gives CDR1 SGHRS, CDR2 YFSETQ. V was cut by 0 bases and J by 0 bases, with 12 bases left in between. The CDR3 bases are TGCGCCAGCAGCTTGGGGCAGGTCCGAACAACTAATGAAAAACTGTTTTTT. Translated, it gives CASSLGQVRTTNEKLFF.

The CDR3, as DNA: TGTGCCAGTAAGGACAGGGACATCTCTGGAAACACCATATATTTT. Residues: CASKDRDISGNTIYF. The rearrangement joins TRBV19 to TRBJ1-3, with TRBD1 identical over 8 bases. V lost 7 bases and J lost 0; bases outside the gene matches: 5. The CDR3 extends over 15 amino acids. The germline gives CDR1 LNHDA, CDR2 SQIVND (reference sequence).

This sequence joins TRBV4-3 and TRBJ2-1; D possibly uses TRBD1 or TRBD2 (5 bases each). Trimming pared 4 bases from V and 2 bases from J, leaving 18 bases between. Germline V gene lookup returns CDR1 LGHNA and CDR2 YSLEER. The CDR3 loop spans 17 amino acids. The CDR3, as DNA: TGCGCCAGCAGCCCCGCCCTGGCTTCGGGACCCTACAATGAGCAGTTCTTC. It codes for CASSPALASGPYNEQFF.

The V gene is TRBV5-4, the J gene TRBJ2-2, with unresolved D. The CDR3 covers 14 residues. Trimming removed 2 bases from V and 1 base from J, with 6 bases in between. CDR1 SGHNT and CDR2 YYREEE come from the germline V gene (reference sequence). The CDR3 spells CASSLNENTGELFF. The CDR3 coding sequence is TGTGCCAGCAGCTTAAATGAGAACACCGGGGAGCTGTTTTTT.

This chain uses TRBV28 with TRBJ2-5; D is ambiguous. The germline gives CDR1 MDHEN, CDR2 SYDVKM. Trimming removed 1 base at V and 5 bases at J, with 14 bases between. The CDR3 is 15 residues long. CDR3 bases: TGTGCCAGCAGTTTATATCTAGGTGGTGCGGAGACCCAGTACTTC. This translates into CASSLYLGGAETQYF.

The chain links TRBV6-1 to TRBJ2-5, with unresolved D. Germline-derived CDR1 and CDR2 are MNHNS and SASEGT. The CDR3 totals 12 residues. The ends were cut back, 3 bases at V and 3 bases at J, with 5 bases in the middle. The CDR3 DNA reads TGTGCCAGCAGTGACCCAGAAGAGACCCAGTACTTC. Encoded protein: CASSDPEETQYF.

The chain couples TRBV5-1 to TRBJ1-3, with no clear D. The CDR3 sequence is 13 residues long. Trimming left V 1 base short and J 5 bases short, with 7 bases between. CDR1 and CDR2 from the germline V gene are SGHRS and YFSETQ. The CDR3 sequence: CASSLPARNTIYF. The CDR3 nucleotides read TGCGCCAGCAGCTTGCCAGCACGAAACACCATATATTTT.

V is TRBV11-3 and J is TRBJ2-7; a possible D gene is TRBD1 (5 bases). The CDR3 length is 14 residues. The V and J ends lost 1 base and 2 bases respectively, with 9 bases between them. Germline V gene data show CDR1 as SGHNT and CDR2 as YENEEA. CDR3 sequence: CASSLGGQAYEQYF. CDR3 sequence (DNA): TGTGCCAGCAGCTTAGGAGGACAAGCCTACGAGCAGTACTTC. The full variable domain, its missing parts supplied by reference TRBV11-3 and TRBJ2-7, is EAGVVQSPRYKIIEKKQPVAFWCNPISGHNTLYWYLQNLGQGPELLIRYENEEAVDDSQLPKDRFSAERLKGVDSTLKIQPAELGDSAVYLCASSLGGQAYEQYFGPGTRLTVT.

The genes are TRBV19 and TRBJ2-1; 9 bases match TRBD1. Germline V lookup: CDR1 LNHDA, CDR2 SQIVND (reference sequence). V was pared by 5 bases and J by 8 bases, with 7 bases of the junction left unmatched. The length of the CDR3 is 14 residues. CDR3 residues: CASSGGQGFDEQFF. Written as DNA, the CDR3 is TGTGCCAGTAGTGGCGGACAGGGGTTCGATGAGCAGTTCTTC.

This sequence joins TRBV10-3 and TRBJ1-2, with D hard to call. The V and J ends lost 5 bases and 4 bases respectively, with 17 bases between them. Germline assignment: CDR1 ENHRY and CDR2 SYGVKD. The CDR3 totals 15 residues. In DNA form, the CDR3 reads TGTGCCATCAGTCCAACGCGGGGTTTTGGCTATGGCTACACCTTC. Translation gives CAISPTRGFGYGYTF.

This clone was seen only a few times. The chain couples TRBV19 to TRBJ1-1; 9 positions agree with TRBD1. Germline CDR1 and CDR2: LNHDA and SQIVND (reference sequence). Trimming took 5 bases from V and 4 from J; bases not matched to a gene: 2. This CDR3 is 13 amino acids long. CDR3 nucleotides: TGTGCCAGTAGTCGGGACAGGGTCACTGAAGCTTTCTTT. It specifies CASSRDRVTEAFF.

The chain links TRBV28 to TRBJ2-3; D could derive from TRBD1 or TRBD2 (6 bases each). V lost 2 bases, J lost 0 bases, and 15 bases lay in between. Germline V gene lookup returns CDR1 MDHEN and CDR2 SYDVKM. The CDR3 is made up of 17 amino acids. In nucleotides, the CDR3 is TGTGCCAGCAGTTTAAGGGGGGCAGCGACTAGCACAGATACGCAGTATTTT. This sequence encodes CASSLRGAATSTDTQYF. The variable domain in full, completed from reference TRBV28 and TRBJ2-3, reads DVKVTQSSRYLVKRTGEKVFLECVQDMDHENMFWYRQDPGLGLRLIYFSYDVKMKEKGDIPEGYSVSREKKERFSLILESASTNQTSMYLCASSLRGAATSTDTQYFGPGTRLTVL.

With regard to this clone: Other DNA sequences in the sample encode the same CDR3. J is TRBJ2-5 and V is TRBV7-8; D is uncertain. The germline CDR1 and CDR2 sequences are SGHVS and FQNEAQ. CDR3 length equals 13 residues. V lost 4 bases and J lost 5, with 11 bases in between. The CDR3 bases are TGTGCCAGCAGCTCGGGTCCACAGGAGACCCAGTACTTC. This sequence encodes CASSSGPQETQYF. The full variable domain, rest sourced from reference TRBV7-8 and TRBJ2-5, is GAGVSQSPRYKVAKRGQDVALRCDPISGHVSLFWYQQALGQGPEFLTYFQNEAQLDKSGLPSDRFFAERPEGSVSTLKIQRTQQEDSAVYLCASSSGPQETQYFGPGTRLLVL.

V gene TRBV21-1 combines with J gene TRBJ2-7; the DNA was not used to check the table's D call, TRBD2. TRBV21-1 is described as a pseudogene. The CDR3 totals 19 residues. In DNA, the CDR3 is TGTGCCAGCAGCAAAAAGTGCGATAGCGGGAGGGAAAACTCCTACGAGCAGTACTTC. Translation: CASSKKCDSGRENSYEQYF.

CDR3 nucleotide sequence: TGTGCCAGCAGGGGACAGAGCTCTGGAAACACCATATATTTT. Its protein product is CASRGQSSGNTIYF. The chain has TRBV6-5 and TRBJ1-3; 7 nucleotides line up with TRBD1. Germline CDR1 MNHEY, CDR2 SVGAGI. CDR3 length: 14 residues. V gave up 6 bases and J gave up 0 bases; unmatched junction bases: 2.

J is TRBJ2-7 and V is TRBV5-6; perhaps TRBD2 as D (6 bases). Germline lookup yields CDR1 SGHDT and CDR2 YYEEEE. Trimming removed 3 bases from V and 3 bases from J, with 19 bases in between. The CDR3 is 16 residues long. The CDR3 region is CASSSSLGGTLYEQYF. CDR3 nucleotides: TGTGCCAGCAGCTCCTCCCTAGGCGGGACTCTCTACGAGCAGTACTTC.